Shown below are 24 T cell receptor beta chains from a single sample sequenced in a study of blood T cell repertoires in COVID-19. Clones were read by immunoSEQ multiplex PCR, and TCRdb kept only the in-frame ones, dropping some. The table has roughly 200,000 clones, more than 70% seen once. The sequenced sample consisted of peripheral blood. The receptors derive from a woman in her sixties or seventies with acute or convalescent COVID-19.

The chain has TRBV10-3 and TRBJ1-1; possible D gene TRBD1, 6 bases. Looked up from germline, CDR1 is ENHRY and CDR2 is SYGVKD. V lost 4 bases to trimming and J lost 3 bases, with 12 bases between them. The CDR3 has 14 amino acids. This CDR3 is CAISGTQGYTEAFF. CDR3 nucleotides: TGTGCCATCAGTGGTACCCAGGGGTACACTGAAGCTTTCTTT.

This clone has just one count. This chain links TRBV14 with TRBJ2-1; D call uncertain. V was cut by 4 bases and J by 9 bases, with 10 bases left in between. CDR3 length: 12 amino acids. The germline gives CDR1 SGHDN, CDR2 FVKESK. As DNA, the CDR3 is TGTGCCAGCAGCCTCTCCGTCGGTGAGCAGTTCTTC. Translation: CASSLSVGEQFF.

CDR3 sequence (DNA): TGTGCCATCAGTGATCGCAGAAACTATGGCTACACCTTC. Amino acid sequence: CAISDRRNYGYTF. The chain employs TRBV10-3 and TRBJ1-2; D uncertain. The V and J ends lost 3 bases and 2 bases respectively, with 7 bases between them. Germline values: CDR1 ENHRY, CDR2 SYGVKD. The CDR3 has 13 amino acids.

This CDR3 reads CASSTLRDRGLSGANVLTF. The CDR3 nucleotides read TGTGCCAGTAGTACCCTACGGGACAGGGGCCTTTCTGGGGCCAACGTCCTGACTTTC. The chain recombines TRBV19 with TRBJ2-6; 10 bases map to TRBD1. CDR3 length: 19 amino acids. The V gene's germline CDR1 is LNHDA and CDR2 SQIVND (reference sequence). J gave up 1 base and V 4 bases, and 10 bases lay outside the gene matches. The complete variable domain, with remaining parts taken from reference TRBV19 and TRBJ2-6, reads DGGITQSPKYLFRKEGQNVTLSCEQNLNHDAMYWYRQDPGQGLRLIYYSQIVNDFQKGDIAEGYSVSREKKESFPLTVTSAQKNPTAFYLCASSTLRDRGLSGANVLTFGAGSRLTVL.

The sample holds a few counts of this clone. The DNA of the CDR3 is TGTGCCAGCAGCTTAATCGAAACGGGAGGACGTAATGAGCAGTTCTTC. This sequence encodes CASSLIETGGRNEQFF. The chain employs TRBV7-9 and TRBJ2-1, with TRBD2 identical over 7 bases. Germline V gives CDR1 SEHNR, CDR2 FQNEAQ (reference sequence). The length of the CDR3 is 16 residues. Germline trimming cut 2 bases from V and 7 bases from J; bases unmatched to any gene: 11.

The chain combines TRBV27 with TRBJ2-1; 11 nucleotides align to TRBD2. This CDR3 has 15 amino acids. Germline trimming cut 7 bases from V and 7 bases from J; bases unmatched to any gene: 9. Germline-derived CDR1 and CDR2 are MNHEY and SMNVEV (reference sequence). The CDR3 spells CASKVAGGPLNEQFF. The CDR3 nucleotides read TGTGCCAGCAAGGTAGCGGGAGGGCCTTTAAATGAGCAGTTCTTC.

The CDR3 DNA follows: TGTGCCAGCAGTTTATCTTGGGGGCCCTACGAGCAGTACTTC. Its translation: CASSLSWGPYEQYF. The V and J genes are TRBV27 and TRBJ2-7; D perhaps matches TRBD1 (6 bases). The CDR3 extends over 14 amino acids. V lost 0 bases, J lost 2 bases, and 8 bases lay in between. Germline CDR1 MNHEY, CDR2 SMNVEV (reference sequence).

CDR3 DNA: TGTGCCAGTAGCTCTCTCGTGGGAAACAGGGGACAAACTGGAAACACCATATATTTT. The encoded protein is CASSSLVGNRGQTGNTIYF. V and J are TRBV19 and TRBJ1-3, with 7 bases matching TRBD1. This CDR3 contains 19 residues. Per germline, CDR1 LNHDA and CDR2 SQIVND (reference sequence). V lost 6 bases, J lost 2 bases, and 19 bases stayed unmatched.

The genes are TRBV5-6 and TRBJ1-1, with a possible D match to TRBD1 (6 bases). CDR3 size: 14 residues. Trimming left V 3 bases short and J 3 bases short, with 12 bases between. Germline V CDR1 and CDR2: SGHDT, YYEEEE. The CDR3 nucleotides read TGTGCCAGCAGCTCGACAGGAGTGGACACTGAAGCTTTCTTT. It yields the protein CASSSTGVDTEAFF.

This rearrangement joins TRBV30 to TRBJ2-3, with unresolved D. Trimming pared 2 bases from V and 4 bases from J, leaving 16 bases between. CDR1 and CDR2 from the germline V gene are GTSNPN and SVGIG (reference sequence). The CDR3 covers 15 residues. Here the CDR3 reads CAWSPTWPYPDTQYF. Here the CDR3 DNA reads TGTGCCTGGAGTCCCACGTGGCCTTACCCAGATACGCAGTATTTT.

The genes are TRBV27 and TRBJ2-7; 10 bases fit TRBD2. The length of the CDR3 is 17 residues. Trimming cost V 2 bases and J 0 bases; bases outside gene matches: 7. From germline, CDR1 is MNHEY and CDR2 SMNVEV (reference sequence). CDR3 sequence reads: CASSLRGASGSSYEQYF. CDR3 nucleotide sequence: TGTGCCAGCAGTTTAAGAGGGGCTAGCGGGAGCTCCTACGAGCAGTACTTC.

The chain has TRBV6-5 and TRBJ2-1, with D uncertain. Germline V CDR1 and CDR2: MNHEY, SVGAGI. V lost 4 bases, J lost 7 bases, and 17 bases lay in between. This CDR3 is built from 15 residues. The CDR3 coding sequence is TGTGCCAGCAGTTCTCCGTCAGGTGGGCTTAATGAGCAGTTCTTC. Translated, it gives CASSSPSGGLNEQFF.

The rearrangement uses TRBV14 and TRBJ1-6; D possibly corresponds to TRBD1 (5 bases). V lost 2 bases, J lost 10 bases, and 9 bases lay in between. Germline CDR1 is SGHDN and CDR2 is FVKESK. The CDR3 is 13 residues long. Written as DNA, the CDR3 is TGTGCCAGCAGCCAATTCGACAGATCACCCCTCCACTTT. Translating gives CASSQFDRSPLHF.

The rearrangement uses TRBV30 and TRBJ2-7; unclear D gene. CDR3 length equals 13 residues. V shed 4 bases and J shed 6 bases, with 16 bases lying between them. Germline CDR1 GTSNPN, CDR2 SVGIG (reference sequence). CDR3 region: CAWTLPILGEQYF. CDR3 DNA sequence: TGTGCCTGGACCCTTCCCATACTCGGCGAGCAGTACTTC.

V is TRBV29-1 and J is TRBJ1-1; D ambiguous. Germline V lookup: CDR1 SQVTM, CDR2 ANQGSEA. V dropped 4 bases and J dropped 0 bases, with 6 bases sitting between them. CDR3 length equals 12 residues. CDR3 sequence (DNA): TGCAGCGTTGCCGGGGTGAACACTGAAGCTTTCTTT. Translated, it gives CSVAGVNTEAFF. Drawing the rest from reference TRBV29-1 and TRBJ1-1, the complete variable domain is SAVISQKPSRDICQRGTSLTIQCQVDSQVTMMFWYRQQPGQSLTLIATANQGSEATYESGFVIDKFPISRPNLTFSTLTVSNMSPEDSSIYLCSVAGVNTEAFFGQGTRLTVV.

This sequence joins TRBV30 and TRBJ2-1; no clear D. CDR1 and CDR2 from the germline V gene are GTSNPN and SVGIG (reference sequence). This CDR3 is built from 12 residues. Trimming removed 4 bases from V and 7 bases from J, with 11 bases in between. This CDR3 is CAWIRPGNEQFF. CDR3 sequence (DNA): TGTGCCTGGATTCGCCCCGGGAATGAGCAGTTCTTC.

This clone was counted once. V gene TRBV30 combines with J gene TRBJ1-2, with D maybe TRBD1 (5 bases). The germline gives CDR1 GTSNPN, CDR2 SVGIG (reference sequence). Trimming pared 2 bases from V and 8 bases from J, leaving 9 bases between. The CDR3 totals 11 residues. DNA for the CDR3: TGTGCCTGGAGTAGGGACTGGGGCTACACCTTC. This translates into CAWSRDWGYTF.

The chain is built from TRBV6-1 and TRBJ1-1; the match to TRBD1 covers 7 bases. Germline CDR1 reads MNHNS; CDR2 reads SASEGT. J gave up 4 bases and V 0 bases, and 5 bases lay outside the gene matches. The CDR3 has 15 amino acids. DNA of the CDR3: TGTGCCAGCAGTGAAGCGCTTCAGGGGGTCACTGAAGCTTTCTTT. Protein product: CASSEALQGVTEAFF.

Concerning this clone: The sample has other DNA sequences that encode this CDR3 too. The chain uses TRBV19 and TRBJ1-5; 9 bases fit TRBD1. Germline V CDR1 and CDR2: LNHDA, SQIVND (reference sequence). The CDR3 runs to 16 residues. Trimming cost V 4 bases and J 3 bases; bases outside gene matches: 7. The DNA of the CDR3 is TGTGCCAGTAGTACCCAGGACAGGGGTAACAATCAGCCCCAGCATTTT. This sequence encodes CASSTQDRGNNQPQHF.

The chain is built from TRBV6-5 and TRBJ2-5; tentative D call: TRBD2 (5 bases). Germline lookup yields CDR1 MNHEY and CDR2 SVGAGI. The CDR3 contains 14 residues. The V and J ends lost 6 bases and 6 bases respectively, with 17 bases between them. CDR3 in amino acids: CASRSLGRGQTQYF. The CDR3 region has the DNA TGTGCCAGCAGATCCCTGGGTCGCGGGCAGACCCAGTACTTC.

The table lists this clone with a count of one. The chain joins TRBV10-3 to TRBJ2-1, with D perhaps TRBD2 (7 bases). Germline V gene sequence: CDR1 ENHRY, CDR2 SYGVKD. V lost 3 bases, J lost 8 bases, and 11 bases lay in between. The CDR3 is 13 amino acids. CDR3 sequence: CAISDQGRDEQFF. DNA for the CDR3: TGTGCCATCAGTGATCAGGGGAGGGATGAGCAGTTCTTC.

The chain links TRBV5-8 to TRBJ2-7, with a possible D match to TRBD1 (5 bases). The length of the CDR3 is 13 residues. CDR1 SGHTS and CDR2 YDEGEE come from the germline V gene. The ends were cut back, 1 base at V and 2 bases at J, with 7 bases in the middle. The CDR3 DNA sequence: TGTGCCAGCAGCTTGAGACAGACCTACGAGCAGTACTTC. This codes for CASSLRQTYEQYF. Full variable domain (outside the CDR3, taken from reference TRBV5-8 and TRBJ2-7): EAGVTQSPTHLIKTRGQQATLRCSPISGHTSVYWYQQALGLGLQFLLWYDEGEERNRGNFPPRFSGRQFPNYSSELNVNALELEDSALYLCASSLRQTYEQYFGPGTRLTVT.

In its sample, this clone was seen once. The chain couples TRBV4-1 to TRBJ1-5; unclear D gene. The CDR3 consists of 14 residues. The germline V gene has CDR1 MGHRA and CDR2 YSYEKL. V lost 0 bases and J 10 bases, leaving 13 bases between the germline ends. The CDR3 sequence: CASSQDRVGDPQHF. In DNA form, the CDR3 reads TGCGCCAGCAGCCAAGATAGAGTCGGGGATCCCCAGCATTTT.

The rearrangement links TRBV7-2 to TRBJ2-7, with 11 positions matching TRBD2. CDR1 and CDR2 from the germline V gene are SGHTA and FQGNSA. V shed 5 bases, J shed 0 bases, and the junction held 6 bases outside the gene matches. The CDR3 has 16 residues. The CDR3 reads CASSVRLAGLSYEQYF. CDR3 coding DNA: TGTGCCAGCAGCGTCCGACTAGCGGGACTCTCCTACGAGCAGTACTTC.